Each of the 4 T cell receptor beta chains below was sequenced from the same sample in a study of neurological immune-mediated disorders. Via MiXCR, TCRdb re-called the 5' RACE reads, giving one row per CDR3 protein. The sample consists of roughly 90,000 distinct CDR3 sequences, approximately 4% of them appearing once. The specimen was PBMCs. These receptors all come from a woman between 45 and 65 years old with multiple sclerosis.

This clonotype has ten or more counts. DNA of the CDR3: TGTGCCACCAGCAGGACGGGCCTTAGCACAGATACGCAGTATTTT. Residues: CATSRTGLSTDTQYF. The chain links TRBV15 to TRBJ2-3; D is undetermined. The germline V gene has CDR1 LNHNV and CDR2 YYDKDF (reference sequence). Trimming took 3 bases from V and 0 from J, leaving 10 bases between them. The CDR3 has 15 amino acids.

This clonotype was seen ten or more times. J is TRBJ1-1 and V is TRBV12-3 or TRBV12-4, with 10 positions matching TRBD1. V lost 4 bases to trimming and J lost 9 bases; unmatched junction nucleotides: 2. The CDR3 has 12 amino acids. CDR3 amino acids: CASSWGQGQAFF. In nucleotides, the CDR3 is TGTGCCAGCAGTTGGGGACAGGGGCAAGCTTTCTTT.

This chain joins TRBV24-1 and TRBJ2-3; D possibly matches TRBD1 or TRBD2 (5 bases each). Germline-derived CDR1 and CDR2 are KGHDR and SFDVKD. The V end lost 4 bases, the J end lost 11 bases, and 12 bases lay between the germline ends. The CDR3 length is 12 residues. DNA for the CDR3: TGTGCCACCAGTGAATCCGGGACCCGGCAGTATTTT. Translation: CATSESGTRQYF.

This clonotype was seen repeatedly, ten times or more. V is TRBV4-2 and J is TRBJ2-5; D is perhaps TRBD2 (6 bases). Deletions cut 3 bases from V and 3 bases from J, with 14 bases between. CDR1 is LGHNA and CDR2 is YNFKEQ in the germline V gene. This CDR3 spans 15 amino acids. For the CDR3, the DNA is TGTGCCAGCAGCCACCGACGGGACTTAGAAGAGACCCAGTACTTC. Protein: CASSHRRDLEETQYF.